A single sample is the source of the 21 T cell receptor beta chains below, sequenced in a study of early T cells in non-severe SARS-CoV-2 infection. TCRdb redid the calling of the 5' RACE reads with MiXCR, one entry per CDR3 protein. Of 70,000 to 85,000 distinct CDR3 sequences listed, 10% to 15% were seen once; the top ten hold around 4%. Sequenced: whole blood. These TCRs come from an adult who was a healthcare worker with PCR-confirmed SARS-CoV-2 infection or an uninfected control (not recorded which).

This clonotype has only a few counts. V usage is TRBV5-6 and J usage is TRBJ2-3, with 8 bases fitting TRBD1. The CDR3 covers 15 residues. The trim removed 3 bases at V and 5 bases at J, leaving 8 bases unmatched. Germline CDR1 and CDR2: SGHDT and YYEEEE. CDR3 DNA sequence: TGTGCCAGCAGCTCGGGACAGGATGCCGGAGATACGCAGTATTTT. It specifies CASSSGQDAGDTQYF.

This clonotype showed up many times. The chain is built from TRBV12-3 or TRBV12-4 and TRBJ1-5, with TRBD1 identical over 8 bases. This CDR3 has 14 amino acids. The trim removed 5 bases at V and 3 bases at J, leaving 3 bases unmatched. The CDR3 loop is CASSRTGTNQPQHF. As DNA, the CDR3 is TGTGCCAGCAGTCGGACAGGGACCAATCAGCCCCAGCATTTT.

This clonotype was seen at least ten times. CDR3 region: CASTPLRATGENQPQHF. The CDR3 region has the DNA TGTGCCAGCACTCCTTTGAGGGCTACAGGGGAGAATCAGCCCCAGCATTTT. The rearrangement joins TRBV6-5 to TRBJ1-5; TRBD1 matches 7 bases. Per germline, CDR1 MNHEY and CDR2 SVGAGI. This CDR3 region has 17 residues. V trimming: 7 bases; J trimming: 4 bases; junction bases outside the gene matches: 16.

V gene TRBV7-8 combines with J gene TRBJ2-1; D is undetermined. This CDR3 region has 15 residues. V was shortened by 1 base and J by 6 bases, with 13 bases between the two germline ends. Germline V gene lookup returns CDR1 SGHVS and CDR2 FQNEAQ. CDR3 residues: CASSLDMLSANEQFF. CDR3 in DNA: TGTGCCAGCAGCTTAGATATGTTATCGGCCAATGAGCAGTTCTTC.

Many counts were recorded for this clonotype. The chain is built from TRBV9 and TRBJ2-7; tentatively, D is TRBD2 (6 bases). With 1 base removed from V and 3 bases from J, the gap between germline ends came to 8 bases. The CDR3 is made up of 13 amino acids. Germline V gene lookup returns CDR1 SGDLS and CDR2 YYNGEE. In nucleotides, the CDR3 is TGTGCCAGCAGCGTACAGGGAGGCTACGAGCAGTACTTC. This sequence encodes CASSVQGGYEQYF.

This clonotype was seen a handful of times. The V call is TRBV7-9, the J call TRBJ2-2; 9 bases match TRBD1. V lost 5 bases to trimming and J lost 5 bases; unmatched junction nucleotides: 6. The germline V gene encodes CDR1 SEHNR and CDR2 FQNEAQ (reference sequence). The CDR3 has 15 residues. The CDR3 bases are TGTGCCAGCAGCCCCGGGACAGGGTTTACCGGGGAGCTGTTTTTT. Residues: CASSPGTGFTGELFF. The full variable domain, its missing parts supplied by reference TRBV7-9 and TRBJ2-2, is DTGVSQNPRHKITKRGQNVTFRCDPISEHNRLYWYRQTLGQGPEFLTYFQNEAQLEKSRLLSDRFSAERPKGSFSTLEIQRTEQGDSAMYLCASSPGTGFTGELFFGEGSRLTVL.

This clonotype showed up many times. The chain has TRBV9 and TRBJ2-3, with D hard to call. With 3 bases removed from V and 11 bases from J, the gap between germline ends came to 10 bases. The CDR3 length is 11 residues. Germline assignment: CDR1 SGDLS and CDR2 YYNGEE. The CDR3 coding sequence is TGTGCCAGCAGCGATGATAGCCTGCAGTATTTT. This translates into CASSDDSLQYF.

This clonotype has ten or more counts. The chain combines TRBV2 with TRBJ1-3, with a possible D match to TRBD1 (5 bases). The CDR3 consists of 13 residues. Looked up from germline, CDR1 is SNHLY and CDR2 is FYNNEI. Trimming cost V 3 bases and J 2 bases, with 5 bases left between them. The CDR3 spells CASSEGAGNTIYF. The DNA of the CDR3 is TGTGCCAGCAGTGAGGGGGCTGGAAACACCATATATTTT.

Ten or more counts support this clonotype. The chain links TRBV11-2 to TRBJ2-3; maybe TRBD1 (5 bases). Trimming took 2 bases from V and 6 from J, leaving 12 bases between them. This CDR3 contains 14 residues. The germline V gene encodes CDR1 SGHAT and CDR2 FQNNGV. CDR3 sequence: CASSLILTGDTQYF. CDR3 bases: TGTGCCAGCAGCTTAATACTAACAGGCGATACGCAGTATTTT.

This clonotype was counted many times. This chain uses TRBV27 with TRBJ1-5; tentatively, D is TRBD1 (5 bases). The CDR3 has 15 residues. Germline V gene data show CDR1 as MNHEY and CDR2 as SMNVEV (reference sequence). V lost 6 bases to trimming and J lost 1 base, with 13 bases between them. CDR3 sequence reads: CASRRGEESNQPQHF. Written as DNA, the CDR3 is TGTGCCAGCAGGAGGGGCGAGGAAAGCAATCAGCCCCAGCATTTT.

This clonotype was recorded a few times. V gene TRBV28 combines with J gene TRBJ1-4, with D possibly TRBD1 on 6 matching bases. Germline-derived CDR1 and CDR2 are MDHEN and SYDVKM. V lost 5 bases and J 11 bases, leaving 15 bases between the germline ends. The CDR3 is 13 amino acids. The CDR3 spells CASSTPGGPKLFF. CDR3 bases: TGTGCCAGCAGTACCCCGGGGGGGCCTAAACTGTTTTTT.

This chain uses TRBV20-1 with TRBJ2-7, with D unresolved. Per germline, CDR1 DFQATT and CDR2 SNEGSKA (reference sequence). This CDR3 is 15 amino acids long. The germline V and J ends were trimmed by 4 bases and 4 bases, with 20 bases remaining between them. In nucleotides, the CDR3 is TGCAGTGCTACCTCGAGGCCGCTAAAAGTTTACGAGCAGTACTTC. Its protein is CSATSRPLKVYEQYF.

This clonotype was counted many times. The chain uses TRBV3-1 and TRBJ2-1; 8 positions match TRBD2. Germline values: CDR1 LGHDT, CDR2 YNNKEL (reference sequence). The CDR3 spans 15 residues. Unmatched junction bases numbered 7, after V lost 4 bases and J lost 5 bases. The CDR3 bases are TGTGCCAGCAGCCTCGTAGCGGGGTGGGACAATGAGCAGTTCTTC. It encodes CASSLVAGWDNEQFF.

This clonotype has ten or more counts. The chain recombines TRBV14 with TRBJ2-1, with D possibly called TRBD1 or TRBD2 (6 bases each). Per the germline V gene, CDR1 is SGHDN and CDR2 is FVKESK. The CDR3 contains 16 residues. V gave up 1 base and J gave up 2 bases, with 12 bases separating them. The CDR3 bases are TGTGCCAGCAGCCAAGTTCAGGGGAGGACCTACAATGAGCAGTTCTTC. Its protein is CASSQVQGRTYNEQFF.

The rearrangement uses TRBV7-9 and TRBJ1-1; 9 positions agree with TRBD1. The V gene end was trimmed by 5 bases and the J gene end by 1 base; junction bases not matched to a gene: 2. Germline loops: CDR1 SEHNR, CDR2 FQNEAQ (reference sequence). The CDR3 sequence is 14 residues long. DNA for the CDR3: TGTGCCAGCAGCCGGACAGGGGCGAACACTGAAGCTTTCTTT. It specifies CASSRTGANTEAFF.

This clonotype was found many times. The gene calls are TRBV5-1 and TRBJ2-7, with TRBD2 identical over 9 bases. Germline V gives CDR1 SGHRS, CDR2 YFSETQ. J gave up 5 bases and V 0 bases, and 18 bases lay outside the gene matches. This CDR3 is 19 amino acids long. As DNA, the CDR3 is TGCGCCAGCAGCTTGGTAGGCCCAGGACTAGCGAGCCCAGTGGACGAGCAGTACTTC. Its protein product is CASSLVGPGLASPVDEQYF.

This clonotype was seen a handful of times. The V gene is TRBV7-2, the J gene TRBJ1-4, with TRBD1 matching 8 bases. The V gene's germline CDR1 is SGHTA and CDR2 FQGNSA. The trim removed 5 bases at V and 7 bases at J, leaving 9 bases unmatched. This CDR3 is built from 15 residues. CDR3 sequence: CASSPRTGRGEKLFF. The CDR3 DNA sequence: TGTGCCAGCAGCCCTAGGACAGGGAGGGGTGAAAAACTGTTTTTT.

This clonotype was seen a handful of times. The gene calls are TRBV20-1 and TRBJ2-2; weak D call: TRBD2 (5 bases). The V and J ends lost 5 bases and 3 bases respectively, with 13 bases between them. Germline V CDR1 and CDR2: DFQATT, SNEGSKA (reference sequence). This CDR3 contains 14 residues. This chain's CDR3 is CSAAPTTYTGELFF. For the CDR3, the DNA is TGCAGTGCTGCACCGACTACTTACACCGGGGAGCTGTTTTTT.

This clonotype has more than one count but fewer than ten. The chain is built from TRBV9 and TRBJ2-7, with D hard to call. Per the germline V gene, CDR1 is SGDLS and CDR2 is YYNGEE. With 0 bases removed from V and 0 bases from J, the gap between germline ends came to 4 bases. CDR3 size: 13 residues. CDR3 in amino acids: CASSVADSYEQYF. The CDR3 coding sequence is TGTGCCAGCAGCGTAGCTGACTCCTACGAGCAGTACTTC.

This clonotype was recorded once. V gene TRBV4-1 combines with J gene TRBJ2-3; the match to TRBD2 covers 9 bases. The CDR3 covers 17 residues. Germline CDR1 MGHRA, CDR2 YSYEKL. V was clipped by 3 bases and J by 0 bases; unmatched bases: 7. CDR3 residues: CASSHLLSGRSTDTQYF. CDR3 nucleotide sequence: TGCGCCAGCAGCCACCTCCTTAGCGGGAGAAGCACAGATACGCAGTATTTT.

The chain joins TRBV28 to TRBJ2-7, with 8 nucleotides matching TRBD1. The ends lost 3 bases at V and 13 bases at J; junction bases unmatched: 5. CDR3 length equals 11 residues. Germline values: CDR1 MDHEN, CDR2 SYDVKM. CDR3 bases: TGTGCCAGCAGTTTCCCGGGACAGGCATACTTC. This encodes CASSFPGQAYF.